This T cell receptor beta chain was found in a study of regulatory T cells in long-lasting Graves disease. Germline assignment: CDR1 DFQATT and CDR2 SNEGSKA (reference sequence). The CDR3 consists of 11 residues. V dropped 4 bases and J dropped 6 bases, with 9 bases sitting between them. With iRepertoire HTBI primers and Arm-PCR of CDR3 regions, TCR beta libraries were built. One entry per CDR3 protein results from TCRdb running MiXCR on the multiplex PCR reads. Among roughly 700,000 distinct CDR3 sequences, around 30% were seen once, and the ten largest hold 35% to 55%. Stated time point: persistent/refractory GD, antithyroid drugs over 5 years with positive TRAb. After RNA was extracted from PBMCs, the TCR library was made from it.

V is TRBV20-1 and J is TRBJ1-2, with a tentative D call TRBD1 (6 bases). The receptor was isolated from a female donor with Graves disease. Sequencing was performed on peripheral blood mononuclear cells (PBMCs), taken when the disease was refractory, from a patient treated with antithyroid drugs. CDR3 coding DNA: TGCAGTGCTACCAAGGGGGATGGCTACACCTTC. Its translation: CSATKGDGYTF.